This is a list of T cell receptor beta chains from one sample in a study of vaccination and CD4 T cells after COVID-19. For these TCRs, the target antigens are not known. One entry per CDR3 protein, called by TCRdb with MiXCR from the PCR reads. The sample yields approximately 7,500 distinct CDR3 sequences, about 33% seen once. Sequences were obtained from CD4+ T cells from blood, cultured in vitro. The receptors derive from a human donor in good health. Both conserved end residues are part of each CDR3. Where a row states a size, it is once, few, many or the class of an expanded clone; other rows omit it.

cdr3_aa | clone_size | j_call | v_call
CSALAGLQETQYF | - | TRBJ2-5 | TRBV20-1
CSAREAEAFF | - | TRBJ1-1 | TRBV20-1
CASSLTVLWFF | - | TRBJ2-1 | TRBV7-6
CASSEETGRQPQHF | - | TRBJ1-5 | TRBV2
CASRTKGSSYNSPLHF | - | TRBJ1-6 | TRBV27
CASSQGQGISEAFF | few | TRBJ1-1 | TRBV7-6
CAISVDTSYGYTF | few | TRBJ1-2 | TRBV10-3
CATSRGEANYGYTF | few | TRBJ1-2 | TRBV15
CAWSVRGEAFF | few | TRBJ1-1 | TRBV30
CASSVGLLDYYGYTF | few | TRBJ1-2 | TRBV2
CASSPLTRENNQPQHF | - | TRBJ1-5 | TRBV21-1
CAWSVGGNQPQHF | - | TRBJ1-5 | TRBV30
CASSSTDVAAAYEQYF | - | TRBJ2-7 | TRBV11-2
CASSGRTEAFF | few | TRBJ1-1 | TRBV2
CASSQEGNSNQPQHF | - | TRBJ1-5 | TRBV4-1
CASKLEGAGTDTQYF | - | TRBJ2-3 | TRBV2
CASSSYPPSQQYGYTF | medium-sized | TRBJ1-2 | TRBV7-2
CSASPGQGVGIQHF | - | TRBJ1-5 | TRBV20-1
CASSLAGWDGYTF | medium-sized | TRBJ1-2 | TRBV5-1
CASRSDKNEQYF | - | TRBJ2-7 | TRBV2
CSARDPRGPETQYF | few | TRBJ2-5 | TRBV20-1
CSARDISNQPQHF | - | TRBJ1-5 | TRBV20-1
CASNSLQGNSPLHF | few | TRBJ1-6 | TRBV25-1
CASSRDWGETQYF | - | TRBJ2-5 | TRBV5-1
CAWSLPGTQYF | - | TRBJ2-3 | TRBV30
CASSLSTGGQETQYF | - | TRBJ2-5 | TRBV11-2
CASRRDSLMNTEAFF | - | TRBJ1-1 | TRBV3-1
CASSEWTPNSPLHF | - | TRBJ1-6 | TRBV6-1
CASSTGRSEAFF | few | TRBJ1-1 | TRBV10-1
CASSLLTQDYGYTF | - | TRBJ1-2 | TRBV5-1
CASSLMTAGSSPLHF | few | TRBJ1-6 | TRBV27
CASSPQGALNTEAFF | few | TRBJ1-1 | TRBV3-1
CASSFSLAGDGETQYF | - | TRBJ2-5 | TRBV5-1
CASSGWGEAFF | few | TRBJ1-1 | TRBV12-3/TRBV12-4
CASSWTDTNQPQHF | - | TRBJ1-5 | TRBV2
CSARGGVLDTEAFF | once | TRBJ1-1 | TRBV20-1
CSARDRRGSTEAFF | - | TRBJ1-1 | TRBV20-1
CASSTYERTGELFF | large | TRBJ2-2 | TRBV7-2
CASSPLGDTEAFF | - | TRBJ1-1 | TRBV18
CASSLAGGVHEQYF | - | TRBJ2-7 | TRBV7-8